This TCR beta chain was captured in a study of blood T cells in healthy people across ages (dated by TCRdb to between 2015 and 2016). Concerning the study at large: In model experiments, template switching captured about one uniquely barcoded TCR beta cDNA molecule for every two T cells. To track age-related changes in TCR beta repertoire diversity, the study relied on deep sequencing normalized with unique cDNA molecular identifiers. The donors were split into four age groups: young (average around 15 years), middle-aged (roughly 42), aged (roughly 68) and long-lived (over 75). To avoid experimental bias, donors of different ages were spread randomly across the sequencing lanes. For two donors (one aged 18 to 30 and one aged 80 or older), the study analyzed two additional independent replicas of 1 million unique cDNA reads from the same blood draw. The research as a whole found: The percentage of naive T cells measured by flow cytometry correlated strongly with observed TCR beta diversity. Compared with the aged group, more naive CD4+ T cells, fewer expanded clones and increased TCR diversity were shown by the long-lived group, suggesting age selection. Observed TCR beta diversity per million T cells fell roughly linearly with age, and a significant reduction was already apparent by age roughly 40. The CMV infection status of donors was not known, potentially confounding age-related changes in expanded clonotypes. Estimates of total diversity based on one million sequenced T cells were regarded as lower bounds and as underestimates. Since profiling was done on bulk unsorted PBMCs, naive and antigen-experienced compartments could not be conclusively compared.

The library relied on 5' RACE. The sequencing machine was an Illumina HiSeq 2500. A second PCR of roughly 7 to 11 cycles was performed with a sample-barcoded 5' primer and a J-beta primer mix. A template-switch 5' adaptor carrying 12 random nucleotides introduced a unique molecular identifier onto each TCR beta cDNA molecule. Each sample yielded at least 2.5 million CDR3-containing paired-end reads. All of the RNA was converted into first-strand cDNA using the Mint cDNA synthesis kit, with a TRBC-specific oligonucleotide serving as the primer. Following uracil-DNA glycosylase treatment, all cDNA underwent a first 18-cycle PCR with the universal primers M1SS and BC2_uni_R. Per the original workflow: Normalization of each sample was performed by random selection of 1 million high-quality reads, each carrying a distinct molecular identifier. Instead of being binned into consensus sequences, reads with shared molecular identifiers were discarded. MiTCR, with a Q25 quality threshold and the strictest error-elimination algorithm, was used for CDR3 identification, clonotype clustering and error correction. A nonparametric unseen species model with Euler transformation was used to estimate lower-bound total TCR beta diversity. TCRdb's own reprocessing of the public reads used fastp at Q25 and MiXCR and kept productive beta chains. CDR3 protein duplicates are merged, each entry listing the most common genes and DNA. The V and J calls were not made by the authors but by TCRdb's processing. The sample contains about 1,400,000 distinct CDR3 sequences, approximately 60% of them found a single time. The top ten hold 6.5% to 8.5% of the sample.

The approximately 39 donors, aged about 6 to 95 years, were systemically healthy Caucasian individuals from Russia. About 10 milliliters of peripheral blood were drawn from each donor into EDTA-treated Vacutainer tubes. Ficoll-Paque density-gradient centrifugation was used to isolate PBMCs, with at least 7 million per sample. Total RNA, at least 5.5 micrograms per sample, was extracted from PBMCs with Trizol reagent. Naive CD45RAhigh/CD27high T cell percentages were measured by flow cytometry on a PBMC aliquot from every donor. Worth noting for this clonotype: Its antigen is currently not known. Per-nucleotide qualities are absent, and no much larger clonotype sits a single base away.

The germline V gene (reference sequence) sets CDR1 to LGHDT and CDR2 to YNNKEL. V and J are trimmed by 4 bases and 4 bases, and the gene matches miss 6 bases of the junction. The CDR3 holds 15 amino acids from the cysteine to the phenylalanine. Only the CDR3 DNA stays, 45 bases, in frame from base 1. Recombination linked TRBV3-1 to TRBJ2-1; the central 8 bases match TRBD2. The sample taken for sequencing was blood. The origin of this receptor is a man younger than 35 in good health. The CDR3 protein sequence reads: CASSRPGGPYNEQFF. The nucleotide sequence is given as TGTGCCAGCAGCCGTCCGGGGGGGCCATACAATGAGCAGTTCTTC.